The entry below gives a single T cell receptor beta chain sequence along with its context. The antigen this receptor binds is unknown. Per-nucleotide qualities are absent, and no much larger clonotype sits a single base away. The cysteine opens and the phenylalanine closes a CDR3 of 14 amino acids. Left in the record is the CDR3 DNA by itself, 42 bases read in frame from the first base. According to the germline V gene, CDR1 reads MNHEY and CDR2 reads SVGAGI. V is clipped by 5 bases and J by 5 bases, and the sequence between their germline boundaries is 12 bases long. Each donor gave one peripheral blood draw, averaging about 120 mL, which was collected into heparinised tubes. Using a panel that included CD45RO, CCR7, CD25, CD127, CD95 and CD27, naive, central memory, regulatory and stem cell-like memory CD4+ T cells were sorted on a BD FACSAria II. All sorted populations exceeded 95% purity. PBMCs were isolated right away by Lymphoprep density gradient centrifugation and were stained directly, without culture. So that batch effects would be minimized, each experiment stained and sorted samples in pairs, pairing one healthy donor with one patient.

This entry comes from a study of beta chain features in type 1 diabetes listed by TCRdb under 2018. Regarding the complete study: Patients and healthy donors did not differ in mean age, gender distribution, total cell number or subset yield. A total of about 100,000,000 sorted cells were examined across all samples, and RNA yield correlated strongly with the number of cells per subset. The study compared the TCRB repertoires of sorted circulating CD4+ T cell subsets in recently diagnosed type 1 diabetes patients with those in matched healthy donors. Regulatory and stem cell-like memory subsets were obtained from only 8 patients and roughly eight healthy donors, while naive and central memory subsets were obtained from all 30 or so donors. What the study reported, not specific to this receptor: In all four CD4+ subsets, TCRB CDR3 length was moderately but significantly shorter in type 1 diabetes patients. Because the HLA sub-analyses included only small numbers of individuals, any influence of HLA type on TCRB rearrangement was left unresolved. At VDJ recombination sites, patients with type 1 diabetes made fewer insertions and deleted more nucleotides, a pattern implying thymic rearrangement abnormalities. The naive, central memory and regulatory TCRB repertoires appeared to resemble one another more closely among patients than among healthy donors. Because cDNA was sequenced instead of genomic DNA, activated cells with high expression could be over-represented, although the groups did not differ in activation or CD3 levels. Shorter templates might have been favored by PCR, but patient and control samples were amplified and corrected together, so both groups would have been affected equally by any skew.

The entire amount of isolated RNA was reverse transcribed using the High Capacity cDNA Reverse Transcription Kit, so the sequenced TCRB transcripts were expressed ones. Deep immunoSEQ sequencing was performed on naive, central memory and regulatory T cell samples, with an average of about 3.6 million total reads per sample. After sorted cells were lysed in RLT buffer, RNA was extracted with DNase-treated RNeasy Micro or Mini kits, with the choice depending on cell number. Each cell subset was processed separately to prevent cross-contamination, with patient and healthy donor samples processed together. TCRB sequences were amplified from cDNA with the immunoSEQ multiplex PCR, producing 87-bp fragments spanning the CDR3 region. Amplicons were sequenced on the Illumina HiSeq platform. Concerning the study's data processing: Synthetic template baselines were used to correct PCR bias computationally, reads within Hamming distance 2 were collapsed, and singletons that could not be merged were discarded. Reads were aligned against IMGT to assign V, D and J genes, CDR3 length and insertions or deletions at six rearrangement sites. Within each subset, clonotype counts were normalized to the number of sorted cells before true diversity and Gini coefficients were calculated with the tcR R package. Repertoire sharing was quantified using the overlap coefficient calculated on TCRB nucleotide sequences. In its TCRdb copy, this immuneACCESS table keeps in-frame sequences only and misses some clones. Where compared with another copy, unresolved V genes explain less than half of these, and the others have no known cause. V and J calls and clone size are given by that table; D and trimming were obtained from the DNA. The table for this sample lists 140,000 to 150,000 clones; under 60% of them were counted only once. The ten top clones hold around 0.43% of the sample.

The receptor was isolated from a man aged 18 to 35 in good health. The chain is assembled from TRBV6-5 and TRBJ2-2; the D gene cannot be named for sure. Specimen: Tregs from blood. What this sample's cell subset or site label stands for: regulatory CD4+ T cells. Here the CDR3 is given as CASSGLRVTGELFF. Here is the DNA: TGTGCCAGCAGTGGCCTTCGGGTAACCGGGGAGCTGTTTTTT.